This entry is about one TCR beta chain. The data derive from a study of blood T cell repertoires in COVID-19. Authors' analysis steps: Cell counts per sample came from amplifying reference gene primers. TCRdb's copy holds only in-frame clones and misses some; the assay was immunoSEQ multiplex PCR. V, J and clone size are those of that table, while D and trimming were read from the DNA. The repertoire includes 110,000 or so clones, approximately 90% of them detected once, and 7.5% to 9.5% sits in the top ten. Sample: peripheral blood. This receptor was identified in a woman aged 70 to 79 who had recovered from COVID-19.

CDR3 in DNA: TGTGCCAGCAGCTTAGGTCCGCGGCAGACCTACGAGCAGTACTTC. This gives the protein CASSLGPRQTYEQYF. This chain connects TRBV28 to TRBJ2-7; D call uncertain. Germline assignment: CDR1 MDHEN and CDR2 SYDVKM. V shed 6 bases and J shed 2 bases, with 17 bases lying between them. The CDR3 contains 15 residues.